The TCR beta chain described here comes from a study of blood T cell repertoires in COVID-19 (dated by TCRdb to the early 2020s). Turning to the overall study: The collaborator samples originated in the United States, Italy and Spain and spanned the acute and convalescent phases of COVID-19. Where available, HLA class I and class II types were obtained from metadata supplied by the sample provider rather than from assay-based typing. The material from the prospective study consisted of cDNA or gDNA derived from T cells, B-cell-depleted T cells, or PBMCs. Deeply sampled blood TCRbeta repertoires from subjects exposed to, actively infected with, or recovered from COVID-19 were included in the dataset. The repertoires were made available in a free public database intended to serve as a resource for research on the immune response to SARS-CoV-2. Samples were obtained from the ongoing ImmuneRACE study (first 160 participants) and from 1,000 to 1,500 subjects provided by 6 global collaborators. A de-identified subject ID, COVID-19 status, age in years and sex were almost always included in the sample metadata. Study-wide conclusions, independent of this receptor: The quantity of clinical and demographic metadata differed by source and by participant and was supplied without curation.

With regard to this clone: Its antigen is not yet known. Per-base qualities were not stored, and no clone one base away is much larger.

The CDR3 sequence holds 14 residues, the cysteine and phenylalanine included. This entry keeps only the CDR3 DNA: 42 bases, framed from base 1. CDR1 MNHEY and CDR2 SVGAGI are derived from the germline V gene. Ends trimmed: V by 4 bases, J by 9 bases; bases unmatched to a gene: 8. The immunoSEQ Assay, a bias-controlled multiplex PCR, was used to amplify TCRbeta CDR3 regions from genomic DNA. The study's own analysis went as follows. The number of nucleated cells in each sample was estimated from the amplification of reference gene primers within the assay. Sequence reads were collapsed and filtered to measure the absolute abundance of every unique TCRbeta CDR3 rearrangement. For each sample, productive Simpson clonality was calculated as the square root of Simpson's diversity index over productive rearrangements. Imported from immuneACCESS, the table was reduced by TCRdb to in-frame sequences with V and J called. These copies leave out some clones; in studies compared against another copy, an unresolved V gene accounts for under half, and the cause of the remainder is not known. V and J calls and clone size are those listed in that table; D and trimming were worked out from the DNA. The sample table records fewer than 450,000 clones; roughly 88% of these occur just once. Together, the top ten hold over 10% of the sample.

One collaborating source in Seattle enrolled patients while the patients were actively infected and followed the patients over time throughout the course of disease. Collaborating institutions collected whole blood in K2EDTA tubes following their own protocols. For TCRbeta analysis, collaborators shipped samples in one of three forms: frozen whole blood, isolated PBMCs, or DNA extracted from either of those sample types. This sequence originates from a woman aged 50 to 60 with COVID-19, enrolled during active disease. Recombination connected TRBV6-5 to TRBJ2-1; 8 central nucleotides agree with TRBD2. Sequencing was performed on peripheral blood. The nucleotide sequence reads as follows: TGTGCCAGCAGTTCCCTCGGGGGGGTGAGTGAGCAGTTCTTC. The resulting protein is CASSSLGGVSEQFF.